A single sample gave rise to the 14 T cell receptor beta chains below, sequenced in a study of CD8+CD57+ T cells in acquired aplastic anemia. Genomic DNA acted as the template from which TCR beta VDJ combination and CDR3 sequence profiling were carried out. TCRdb reprocessed the reads with MiXCR, giving one entry per CDR3 protein. The sample shows roughly 180,000 distinct CDR3 sequences, 64% of them seen only once. Source material: sorted CD4+, CD8+, or CD8+CD57+ T cells (not recorded which) from PBMCs. These receptors originate from a human donor with severe aplastic anemia or a healthy control (not recorded which).

V gene TRBV7-9 combines with J gene TRBJ1-5, with no clear D. Germline CDR1 and CDR2: SEHNR and FQNEAQ (reference sequence). This CDR3 is built from 12 residues. Trimming left V 5 bases short and J 5 bases short, with 7 bases between. The CDR3 DNA follows: TGTGCCAGCAGCCTCAATTATCAGCCCCAGCATTTT. This sequence encodes CASSLNYQPQHF.

This clonotype has just a few counts. The chain joins TRBV20-1 to TRBJ2-5; D possibly corresponds to TRBD1 (5 bases). This CDR3 has 14 amino acids. In germline, CDR1 is DFQATT, CDR2 SNEGSKA (reference sequence). The ends were cut back, 0 bases at V and 2 bases at J, with 10 bases in the middle. The CDR3 region is CSAREANRQETQYF. The CDR3 bases are TGCAGTGCTAGAGAGGCGAACAGGCAAGAGACCCAGTACTTC.

This clonotype was seen a few times. The chain combines TRBV15 with TRBJ2-5, with D possibly being TRBD2 (6 bases). Germline loops: CDR1 LNHNV, CDR2 YYDKDF (reference sequence). V lost 3 bases and J lost 5, with 16 bases in between. CDR3 size: 15 residues. The CDR3 nucleotides read TGTGCCACCAGCAGCCTCGCAGGAGGAGGGGAGACCCAGTACTTC. It translates to CATSSLAGGGETQYF.

J is TRBJ2-1 and V is TRBV7-6, with 7 bases fitting TRBD1. After removal of 4 bases from V and 8 bases from J, the junction contained 11 bases not matched to a gene. The CDR3 runs to 15 residues. Germline loops: CDR1 SGHVS, CDR2 FNYEAQ. The CDR3 coding sequence is TGTGCCAGCAGCTCGAGACAGGGCCTGGGGGATGAGCAGTTCTTC. Amino acid sequence: CASSSRQGLGDEQFF.

V gene TRBV7-8 combines with J gene TRBJ2-3, with D possibly matching TRBD2 (6 bases). V lost 6 bases to trimming and J lost 1 base, with 20 bases between them. The CDR3 has 17 residues. In germline, CDR1 is SGHVS, CDR2 FQNEAQ. The chain's CDR3 is CASRYRALWGGTDTQYF. The CDR3 bases are TGTGCCAGCAGATACCGGGCCCTATGGGGGGGCACAGATACGCAGTATTTT.

The CDR3 loop reads CASSLDDRGETQYF. The CDR3 DNA sequence: TGTGCCAGCAGCTTAGACGACAGGGGAGAGACCCAGTACTTC. This rearrangement joins TRBV7-9 to TRBJ2-5; 8 bases fit TRBD1. The CDR3 runs 14 residues. V gave up 1 base and J gave up 4 bases; unmatched junction bases: 2. CDR1 and CDR2 (germline): SEHNR, FQNEAQ (reference sequence).

The gene calls are TRBV29-1 and TRBJ2-7; 9 positions match TRBD1. Germline values: CDR1 SQVTM, CDR2 ANQGSEA. The ends lost 5 bases at V and 3 bases at J; junction bases unmatched: 5. The length of the CDR3 is 13 residues. CDR3: CSVWGTGFYEQYF. The CDR3 DNA sequence: TGCAGCGTTTGGGGGACAGGGTTCTACGAGCAGTACTTC.

In its sample, this clonotype was seen many times. V usage is TRBV13 and J usage is TRBJ2-1; the D call may be TRBD1 or TRBD2 (5 bases each). V was pared by 0 bases and J by 4 bases, with 13 bases between. This CDR3 comprises 16 residues. Germline lookup yields CDR1 PRHDT and CDR2 FYEKMQ (reference sequence). CDR3 loop: CASSLGSGPLYNEQFF. The CDR3 coding sequence is TGTGCCAGCAGCTTAGGTTCGGGGCCTTTATACAATGAGCAGTTCTTC.

The chain is built from TRBV7-9 and TRBJ1-2, with no clear D. The CDR3 covers 11 residues. Between the trimmed V and J ends, which lost 2 bases and 6 bases, there was a span of 4 bases. Germline V gene data show CDR1 as SEHNR and CDR2 as FQNEAQ (reference sequence). The CDR3 DNA reads TGTGCCAGCAGCTTAAGGGATGGCTACACCTTC. It codes for CASSLRDGYTF.

This clonotype was recorded at least ten times. The chain has TRBV6-5 and TRBJ2-7; 10 nucleotides line up with TRBD1. CDR3 length: 15 residues. CDR1 and CDR2 (germline): MNHEY, SVGAGI. Trimming cost V 6 bases and J 4 bases; bases outside gene matches: 9. The chain's CDR3 is CASRGGQGLAYEQYF. CDR3 bases: TGTGCCAGCAGGGGGGGACAGGGGCTGGCGTACGAGCAGTACTTC.

As regards this clonotype: The junction departs from the called germline gene at one end, perhaps through a read error. The rearrangement uses TRBV19 and TRBJ1-6; 7 bases fit TRBD1. The CDR3 is 13 amino acids. Germline-derived CDR1 and CDR2 are LNHDA and SQIVND (reference sequence). The CDR3 region is CASTTTGDSPLHF. DNA of the CDR3: TGTGCCAGTACCACTACAGGGGACTCACCCCTTCACTTT.

This clonotype was seen repeatedly, ten times or more. V is TRBV29-1 and J is TRBJ1-1; TRBD1 matches 8 bases. After removal of 0 bases from V and 3 bases from J, the junction contained 6 bases not matched to a gene. CDR1 SQVTM and CDR2 ANQGSEA come from the germline V gene. This CDR3 is built from 15 residues. The CDR3 nucleotides are TGCAGCGTTGAAGATCGAGACAGGGGTTACACTGAAGCTTTCTTT. This encodes CSVEDRDRGYTEAFF.

The chain links TRBV9 to TRBJ2-1; D is perhaps TRBD2 (5 bases). Germline assignment: CDR1 SGDLS and CDR2 YYNGEE. The CDR3 consists of 14 residues. Trimming took 0 bases from V and 7 from J, leaving 11 bases between them. The CDR3 region has the DNA TGTGCCAGCAGCGTAGGGACTGGCTTTAATGAGCAGTTCTTC. The encoded protein is CASSVGTGFNEQFF.

This clonotype was recorded a few times. The gene calls are TRBV2 and TRBJ1-6; TRBD1 aligns across 7 bases. After removal of 6 bases from V and 0 bases from J, the junction contained 5 bases not matched to a gene. Germline V CDR1 and CDR2: SNHLY, FYNNEI. The CDR3 runs to 16 residues. DNA for the CDR3: TGTGCCAGCAGGAACAGGGACAGCTCCTATAATTCACCCCTCCACTTT. Translating gives CASRNRDSSYNSPLHF.